The subject of this entry is one T cell receptor (beta chain). Amplified TCR beta CDR3 regions came from RNA transcripts. HTBI primers were employed in a first-round RT-PCR of the TCR CDR3. TCRdb reprocessed the multiplex PCR reads with MiXCR, giving one entry per CDR3 protein. The sample includes about 640,000 distinct CDR3 sequences, about 14% seen only once; the top ten take roughly an eighth. The ends were cut back, 1 base at V and 3 bases at J, with 10 bases in the middle. The CDR3 loop spans 14 amino acids. Germline V lookup: CDR1 SGHRS, CDR2 YFSETQ. This specimen comes from a study of T cells in Graves' hyperthyroidism and ophthalmopathy.

Sequencing was performed on blood. This chain joins TRBV5-1 and TRBJ2-5; no clear D. The TCR sequence derives from a woman in her fifties or sixties with Graves' ophthalmopathy. The CDR3 here is CASSLFRAEETQYF. CDR3 nucleotides: TGCGCCAGCAGCTTGTTCCGGGCCGAAGAGACCCAGTACTTC. Combining the CDR3 with reference TRBV5-1 and TRBJ2-5 gives the whole variable domain KAGVTQTPRYLIKTRGQQVTLSCSPISGHRSVSWYQQTPGQGLQFLFEYFSETQRNKGNFPGRFSGRQFSNSRSEMNVSTLELGDSALYLCASSLFRAEETQYFGPGTRLLVL.